The present T cell receptor (beta chain) was sequenced within a study of T-cell memory formation after mild COVID-19. Findings and caveats of the study: Some SARS-CoV-2-responding clones were already detected in memory before infection. Clonal second-wave expansions that peaked on day 37 had unconfirmed SARS-CoV-2 specificity.

The table lists this clonotype with a few counts. Its antigen is not identified. TCRdb called the 5' RACE reads again in MiXCR, with one record for every CDR3 protein. The top ten hold about 43% of the sample, which has around 90,000 distinct CDR3 sequences, over 13% seen once. The germline V gene has CDR1 MGHRA and CDR2 YSYEKL. This CDR3 has 14 amino acids. V shed 0 bases and J shed 5 bases, with 9 bases lying between them. This TCR was recovered from a man between 18 and 35 years old who had mild COVID-19 (a few samples of this study predate the infection). Cell type and time point are not known. Sequencing was done on a sample of PBMCs or a T cell subset sorted from them (not recorded which). The V and J genes are TRBV4-1 and TRBJ2-3; D call uncertain. The CDR3 region is CASSQDPILDTQYF. The CDR3 DNA is TGCGCCAGCAGCCAAGACCCTATACTAGATACGCAGTATTTT.